Sequencing of this T cell receptor (beta chain) was carried out in a study of identical twins. The study, taken as a whole, reports: The authors noted that invariant MAIT and iNKT cells could partly confound zero-insertion analyses. Conclusions were based on cross-sectional statistical analysis, without following the same donors.

Points on this clonotype: As yet, its antigen is unknown.

A universal primer site was incorporated via template switching, and the cDNA contained unique molecular identifiers. TCRdb itself ran the 5' RACE reads through MiXCR, one entry per CDR3 protein. The table records about 550,000 distinct CDR3 sequences, about a fifth of them present only once. The germline V and J ends were trimmed by 4 bases and 4 bases, with 10 bases remaining between them. In germline, CDR1 is DFQATT, CDR2 SNEGSKA (reference sequence). The CDR3 spans 12 residues. The sample was also linked to a second study, of yellow fever vaccine responses in identical twins. As that study records: Twins showed a vaccine T cell response that reportedly seemed partly convergent, partly personalized.

The V and J genes are TRBV20-1 and TRBJ2-5; either TRBD1 or TRBD2 may supply D (6 bases each). The source is a woman between 18 and 29 years old in good health. The material sequenced was CD4+ T cells sorted from blood. CDR3 region: CSAIGGLETQYF. The CDR3 nucleotides are TGCAGTGCTATAGGGGGACTAGAGACCCAGTACTTC.